This TCR beta chain was obtained from a study of blood T cell repertoires in COVID-19. Some clones are missing from TCRdb's copy, which holds only in-frame ones; the method was immunoSEQ multiplex PCR. The sample contains under 250,000 clones, more than 75% of which appear only once. The CDR3 has 13 residues. From germline, CDR1 is LGHNT and CDR2 FRNRAP. Deletions cut 6 bases from V and 1 base from J, with 8 bases between. This rearrangement joins TRBV12-5 to TRBJ2-3; D uncertain. The clonotype originates from a woman in her 70s with COVID-19, enrolled during active disease. The material sequenced was peripheral blood. CDR3 nucleotide sequence: TGTGCTAGTGGCCTCCTTGGCACAGATACGCAGTATTTT. The encoded protein is CASGLLGTDTQYF.